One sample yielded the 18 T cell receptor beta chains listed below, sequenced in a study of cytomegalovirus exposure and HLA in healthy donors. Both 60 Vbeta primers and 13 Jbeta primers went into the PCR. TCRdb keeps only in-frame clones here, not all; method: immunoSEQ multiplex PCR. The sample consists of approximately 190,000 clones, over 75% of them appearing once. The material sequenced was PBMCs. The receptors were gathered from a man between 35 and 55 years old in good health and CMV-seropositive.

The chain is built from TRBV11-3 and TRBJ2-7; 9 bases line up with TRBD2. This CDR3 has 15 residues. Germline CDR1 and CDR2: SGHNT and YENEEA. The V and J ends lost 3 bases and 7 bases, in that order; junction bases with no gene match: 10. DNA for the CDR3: TGTGCCAGCAGCTTCCTTAGCGGGGGTACTTATGAGCAGTACTTC. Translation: CASSFLSGGTYEQYF.

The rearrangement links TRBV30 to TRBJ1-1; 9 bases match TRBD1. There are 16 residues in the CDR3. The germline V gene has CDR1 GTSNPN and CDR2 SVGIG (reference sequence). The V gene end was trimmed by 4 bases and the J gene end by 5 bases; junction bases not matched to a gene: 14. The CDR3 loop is CAWIEPGQGEKTEAFF. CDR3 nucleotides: TGTGCCTGGATCGAACCGGGACAGGGCGAGAAAACTGAAGCTTTCTTT.

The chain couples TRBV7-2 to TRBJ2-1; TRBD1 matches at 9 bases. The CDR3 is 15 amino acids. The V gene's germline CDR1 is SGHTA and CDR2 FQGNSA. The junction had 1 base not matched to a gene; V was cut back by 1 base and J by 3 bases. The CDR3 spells CASSLETGGYNEQFF. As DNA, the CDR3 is TGTGCCAGCAGCTTAGAGACAGGGGGCTACAATGAGCAGTTCTTC.

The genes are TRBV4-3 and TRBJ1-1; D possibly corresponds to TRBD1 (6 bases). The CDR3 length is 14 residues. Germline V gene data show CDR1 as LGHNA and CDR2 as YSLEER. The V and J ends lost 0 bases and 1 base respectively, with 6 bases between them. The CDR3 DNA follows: TGCGCCAGCAGCCAAGAAGGGGGGAACACTGAAGCTTTCTTT. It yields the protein CASSQEGGNTEAFF.

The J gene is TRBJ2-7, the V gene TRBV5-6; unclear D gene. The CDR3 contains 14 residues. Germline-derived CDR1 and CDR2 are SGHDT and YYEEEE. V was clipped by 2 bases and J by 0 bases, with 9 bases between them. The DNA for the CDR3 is TGTGCCAGCAGCTTAGCCGGTCCCTCCTACGAGCAGTACTTC. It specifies CASSLAGPSYEQYF.

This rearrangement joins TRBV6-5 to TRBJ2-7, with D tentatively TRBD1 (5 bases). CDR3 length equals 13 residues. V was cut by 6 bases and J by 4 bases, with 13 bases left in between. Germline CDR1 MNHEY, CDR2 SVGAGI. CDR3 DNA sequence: TGTGCCAGCAGCCAGGGTCCCTTTTACGAGCAGTACTTC. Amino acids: CASSQGPFYEQYF.

The CDR3 region has the DNA TGTGCCAGCAGCTTAAGGGGGCGATTACACTCCTACGAGCAGTACTTC. Its protein is CASSLRGRLHSYEQYF. V is TRBV7-2 and J is TRBJ2-7, with 7 positions matching TRBD1. The germline V gene has CDR1 SGHTA and CDR2 FQGNSA. The CDR3 runs to 16 residues. V was clipped by 2 bases and J by 0 bases; unmatched bases: 7. The full variable domain, completed using reference TRBV7-2 and TRBJ2-7, is GAGVSQSPSNKVTEKGKDVELRCDPISGHTALYWYRQSLGQGLEFLIYFQGNSAPDKSGLPSDRFSAERTGGSVSTLTIQRTQQEDSAVYLCASSLRGRLHSYEQYFGPGTRLTVT.

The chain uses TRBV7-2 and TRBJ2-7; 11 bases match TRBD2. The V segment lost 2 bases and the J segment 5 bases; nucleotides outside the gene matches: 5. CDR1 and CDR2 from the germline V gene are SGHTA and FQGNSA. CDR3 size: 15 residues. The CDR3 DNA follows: TGTGCCAGCAGCTTATATACTAGCGGGGGCAACGAGCAGTACTTC. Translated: CASSLYTSGGNEQYF. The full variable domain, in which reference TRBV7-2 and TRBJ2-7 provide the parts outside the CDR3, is GAGVSQSPSNKVTEKGKDVELRCDPISGHTALYWYRQSLGQGLEFLIYFQGNSAPDKSGLPSDRFSAERTGGSVSTLTIQRTQQEDSAVYLCASSLYTSGGNEQYFGPGTRLTVT.

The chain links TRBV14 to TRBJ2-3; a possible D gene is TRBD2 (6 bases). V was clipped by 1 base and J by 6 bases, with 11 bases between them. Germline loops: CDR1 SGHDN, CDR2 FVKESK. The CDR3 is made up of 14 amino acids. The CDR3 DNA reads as TGTGCCAGCAGCCAAGTAGCGGCAGGGGATACGCAGTATTTT. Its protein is CASSQVAAGDTQYF.

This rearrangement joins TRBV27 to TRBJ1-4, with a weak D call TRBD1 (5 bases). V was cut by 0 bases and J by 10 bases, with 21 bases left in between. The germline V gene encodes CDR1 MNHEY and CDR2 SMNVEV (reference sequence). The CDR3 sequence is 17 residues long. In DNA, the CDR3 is TGTGCCAGCAGTTTATCATCCCTAAACAGCCGGGGGGGAAAACTGTTTTTT. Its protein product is CASSLSSLNSRGGKLFF.

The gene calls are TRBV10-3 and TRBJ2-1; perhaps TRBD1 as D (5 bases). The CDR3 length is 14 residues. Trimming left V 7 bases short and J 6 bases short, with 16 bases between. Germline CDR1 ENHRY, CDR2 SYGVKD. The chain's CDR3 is CAITSETATNEQFF. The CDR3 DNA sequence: TGTGCCATCACTTCCGAGACAGCGACCAATGAGCAGTTCTTC.

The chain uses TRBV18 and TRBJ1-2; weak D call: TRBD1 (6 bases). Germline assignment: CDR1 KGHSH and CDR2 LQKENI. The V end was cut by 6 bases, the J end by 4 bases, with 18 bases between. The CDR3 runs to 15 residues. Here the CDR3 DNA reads TGTGCCAGCTCTCCGGCAACAGGGAGCCTCTATGGCTACACCTTC. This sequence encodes CASSPATGSLYGYTF.

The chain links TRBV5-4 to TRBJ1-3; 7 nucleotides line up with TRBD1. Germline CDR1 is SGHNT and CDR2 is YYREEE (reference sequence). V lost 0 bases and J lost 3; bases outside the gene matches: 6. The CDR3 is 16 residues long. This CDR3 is CASSLAGGGYGNTIYF. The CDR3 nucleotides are TGTGCCAGCAGCTTGGCTGGAGGGGGCTATGGAAACACCATATATTTT.

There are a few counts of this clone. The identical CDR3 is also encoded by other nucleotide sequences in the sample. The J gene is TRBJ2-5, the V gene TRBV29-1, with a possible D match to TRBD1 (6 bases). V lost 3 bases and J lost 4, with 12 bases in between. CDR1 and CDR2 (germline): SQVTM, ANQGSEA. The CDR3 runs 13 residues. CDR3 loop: CSVEGGGRETQYF. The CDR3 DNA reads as TGCAGCGTTGAGGGTGGGGGCAGAGAGACCCAGTACTTC.

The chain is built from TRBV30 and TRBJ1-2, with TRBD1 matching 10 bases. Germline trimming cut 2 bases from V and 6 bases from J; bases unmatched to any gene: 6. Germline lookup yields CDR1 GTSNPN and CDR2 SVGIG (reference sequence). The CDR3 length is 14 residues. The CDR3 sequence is CAWSRDRGWDGYTF. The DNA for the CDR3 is TGTGCCTGGAGTAGGGACAGGGGTTGGGATGGCTACACCTTC.

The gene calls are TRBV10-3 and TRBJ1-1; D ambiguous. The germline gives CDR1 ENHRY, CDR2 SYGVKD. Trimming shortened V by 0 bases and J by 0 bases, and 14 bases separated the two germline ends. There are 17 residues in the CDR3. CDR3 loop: CAISESSTAGLNTEAFF. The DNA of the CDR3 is TGTGCCATCAGTGAGTCGAGTACGGCAGGTCTGAACACTGAAGCTTTCTTT.

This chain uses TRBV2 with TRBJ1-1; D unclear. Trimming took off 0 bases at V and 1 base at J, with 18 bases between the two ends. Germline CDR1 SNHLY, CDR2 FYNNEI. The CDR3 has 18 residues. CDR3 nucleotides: TGTGCCAGCAGTGAAGCTGTGGGCATCCCCCTGAAGAACACTGAAGCTTTCTTT. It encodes CASSEAVGIPLKNTEAFF.

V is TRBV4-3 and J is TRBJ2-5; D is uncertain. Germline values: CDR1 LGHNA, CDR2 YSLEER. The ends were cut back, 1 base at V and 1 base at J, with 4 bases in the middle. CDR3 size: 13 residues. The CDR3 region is CASSQGSQETQYF. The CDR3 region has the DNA TGCGCCAGCAGCCAAGGCAGCCAAGAGACCCAGTACTTC.